These 11 T cell receptor beta chains originate from one sample sequenced in a study of CD8 T cells in Susac syndrome. The RNA input was roughly 0.45 to 1 ug, and it was reverse transcribed with random hexamers. A single record per CDR3 protein comes from TCRdb applying MiXCR to the immunoSEQ multiplex PCR reads. Here the sample spans about 280,000 distinct CDR3 sequences, about 85% being singletons. The sample was CD8+ T cells from PBMCs. Receptor source: a human donor with multiple sclerosis.

The gene calls are TRBV6-5 and TRBJ2-1, with a tentative D call TRBD2 (5 bases). V dropped 5 bases and J dropped 8 bases, with 13 bases sitting between them. The germline CDR1 and CDR2 sequences are MNHEY and SVGAGI. The CDR3 consists of 13 residues. The CDR3 DNA sequence: TGTGCCAGCAGTAGTCTGGGAGTCGATGAGCAGTTCTTC. Its translation: CASSSLGVDEQFF.

This chain joins TRBV10-3 and TRBJ2-7; TRBD1 is a possible D gene (5 bases). V was shortened by 3 bases and J by 3 bases, with 12 bases between the two germline ends. Germline V CDR1 and CDR2: ENHRY, SYGVKD. The CDR3 has 14 residues. In DNA, the CDR3 is TGTGCCATCAGTGAAGAGCAGGGATACTACGAGCAGTACTTC. Protein sequence: CAISEEQGYYEQYF.

V gene TRBV24-1 combines with J gene TRBJ2-1; 14 positions match TRBD2. The CDR3 covers 15 residues. Per germline, CDR1 KGHDR and CDR2 SFDVKD. V lost 5 bases, J lost 5 bases, and 1 base stayed unmatched. In nucleotides, the CDR3 is TGTGCCACCAGTGGGGGACTAGCGGGGGACAATGAGCAGTTCTTC. It translates to CATSGGLAGDNEQFF.

The chain joins TRBV23-1 to TRBJ2-1; 8 nucleotides match TRBD2. TRBV23-1 is labeled an ORF, and its function is uncertain. The V gene end was trimmed by 11 bases and the J gene end by 0 bases; junction bases not matched to a gene: 3. CDR3 length: 13 amino acids. The CDR3 is CAGGTSSYNEQFF. CDR3 DNA: TGCGCCGGAGGGACTAGCTCCTACAATGAGCAGTTCTTC.

This chain's CDR3 is CASSPAGRQGRNEKLFF. In nucleotides, the CDR3 is TGTGCCAGCAGTCCCGCCGGTAGACAGGGGCGGAATGAAAAACTGTTTTTT. The chain carries TRBV2 and TRBJ1-4; TRBD1 matches 8 bases. The germline V gene has CDR1 SNHLY and CDR2 FYNNEI. This CDR3 comprises 17 residues. V shed 5 bases, J shed 5 bases, and the junction held 13 bases outside the gene matches.

V is TRBV4-2 and J is TRBJ2-7; D is unclear. The CDR3 totals 14 residues. Germline-derived CDR1 and CDR2 are LGHNA and YNFKEQ. The ends were cut back, 0 bases at V and 2 bases at J, with 8 bases in the middle. The CDR3 sequence: CASSQEVGTYEQYF. The CDR3 DNA is TGTGCCAGCAGCCAAGAAGTGGGAACCTACGAGCAGTACTTC.

This chain uses TRBV9 with TRBJ1-1; 10 positions match TRBD1. After removal of 0 bases from V and 4 bases from J, the junction contained 3 bases not matched to a gene. The germline CDR1 and CDR2 sequences are SGDLS and YYNGEE. This CDR3 is built from 15 residues. Here the CDR3 reads CASSVAGTGVTEAFF. The CDR3 coding sequence is TGTGCCAGCAGCGTAGCCGGGACAGGGGTCACTGAAGCTTTCTTT.

The chain links TRBV11-2 to TRBJ2-7; no reliable D call. Trimming removed 3 bases from V and 3 bases from J, with 18 bases in between. The CDR3 contains 16 residues. CDR1 and CDR2 (germline): SGHAT, FQNNGV. Written as DNA, the CDR3 is TGTGCCAGCAGCTTTGAACAAGGGAAGTTTGGCTACGAGCAGTACTTC. Encoded protein: CASSFEQGKFGYEQYF.

The chain uses TRBV12-3 or TRBV12-4 and TRBJ2-5; 12 nucleotides agree with TRBD2. J was trimmed by 4 bases and V by 4 bases; bases with no gene match: 4. The CDR3 extends over 15 amino acids. The CDR3 protein is CASSSTSGSGETQYF. The CDR3 nucleotides are TGTGCCAGCAGTTCGACTAGCGGGAGTGGAGAGACCCAGTACTTC.

This chain uses TRBV29-1 with TRBJ1-1, with a tentative D call TRBD1 (5 bases). Germline V gene sequence: CDR1 SQVTM, CDR2 ANQGSEA. V lost 3 bases to trimming and J lost 3 bases, with 8 bases between them. This CDR3 is 12 amino acids long. CDR3 nucleotide sequence: TGCAGCGTTGAGTGGGGACACACTGAAGCTTTCTTT. Translated, it gives CSVEWGHTEAFF.

V usage is TRBV4-1 and J usage is TRBJ2-1; 10 bases map to TRBD2. The CDR3 has 15 amino acids. CDR1 MGHRA and CDR2 YSYEKL come from the germline V gene. V lost 6 bases to trimming and J lost 4 bases; unmatched junction nucleotides: 6. The CDR3 coding sequence is TGCGCCAGCAGGCTTCTAGCGGGAGTGTACAATGAGCAGTTCTTC. This codes for CASRLLAGVYNEQFF.